The 15 T cell receptor beta chains below come from one sample, sequenced in a study of T cell responses to AZD1222 COVID-19 vaccine. Sequencing used immunoSEQ multiplex PCR; TCRdb keeps in-frame clones, though not all of them. The sample holds some 120,000 clones, approximately 88% seen once. This sample comprised peripheral blood, obtained on day 0 of AZD1222 vaccination. Receptors originate from an adult in good health.

This clone was counted only a few times. This chain uses TRBV5-6 with TRBJ1-5; possibly TRBD1 for D (5 bases). The germline CDR1 and CDR2 sequences are SGHDT and YYEEEE. CDR3 length equals 14 residues. Trimming took 4 bases from V and 0 from J, leaving 8 bases between them. In DNA form, the CDR3 reads TGTGCCAGCAGCCACAGGCGTAGCAATCAGCCCCAGCATTTT. This codes for CASSHRRSNQPQHF.

This clone occurred once. The chain links TRBV28 to TRBJ2-7; D gene unclear. Trimming removed 7 bases at V and 4 bases at J, with 14 bases between. Per germline, CDR1 MDHEN and CDR2 SYDVKM. There are 13 residues in the CDR3. The DNA for the CDR3 is TGTGCCAGCACGGGTGACCTGCCGTACGAGCAGTACTTC. Residues: CASTGDLPYEQYF.

The CDR3 is CASSPARVVGETQYF. DNA of the CDR3: TGTGCCAGCAGCCCAGCGAGGGTCGTGGGAGAGACCCAGTACTTC. The chain links TRBV5-5 to TRBJ2-5; perhaps TRBD2 as D (5 bases). This CDR3 comprises 15 residues. V lost 4 bases to trimming and J lost 4 bases, with 17 bases between them. CDR1 and CDR2 (germline): SGHKS, YYEKEE (reference sequence). The whole variable domain, remainder taken from reference TRBV5-5 and TRBJ2-5, is DAGVTQSPTHLIKTRGQQVTLRCSPISGHKSVSWYQQVLGQGPQFIFQYYEKEERGRGNFPDRFSARQFPNYSSELNVNALLLGDSALYLCASSPARVVGETQYFGPGTRLLVL.

The CDR3, as DNA: TGCGCCAGCAAGCCCCACAGGTTCTATGGCTACACCTTC. Translation: CASKPHRFYGYTF. This rearrangement joins TRBV10-1 to TRBJ1-2; D is perhaps TRBD1 (5 bases). This CDR3 contains 13 residues. With 7 bases removed from V and 4 bases from J, the gap between germline ends came to 13 bases. In germline, CDR1 is WNHNN, CDR2 SYGVQD (reference sequence).

The chain has TRBV11-2 and TRBJ2-1, with a possible D match to TRBD2 (6 bases). CDR3 length equals 16 residues. V lost 4 bases, J lost 6 bases, and 19 bases lay in between. Per the germline V gene, CDR1 is SGHAT and CDR2 is FQNNGV. This CDR3 is CASSSLRGTRSNEQFF. CDR3 in DNA: TGTGCCAGCAGCTCTTTGCGGGGCACTCGGAGCAATGAGCAGTTCTTC.

This sequence joins TRBV10-2 and TRBJ1-6; 9 nucleotides match TRBD1. Germline CDR1 reads WSHSY; CDR2 reads SAAADI. The J segment lost 7 bases and the V segment lost 6 bases, leaving 10 bases of the junction unmatched. The length of the CDR3 is 16 residues. As DNA, the CDR3 is TGCGCCAGCAGAGTTATACAGGGGGCCGGGAATTCACCCCTCCACTTT. It codes for CASRVIQGAGNSPLHF.

The chain has TRBV19 and TRBJ1-5; the D is unclear. V lost 5 bases and J lost 6, with 20 bases in between. The CDR3 has 16 residues. CDR1 LNHDA and CDR2 SQIVND come from the germline V gene (reference sequence). The DNA of the CDR3 is TGTGCCAGTAGTGACCGCCCCTTTGGGATCGGTCAGCCCCAGCATTTT. Its translation is CASSDRPFGIGQPQHF. The full variable domain, with the rest looked up from reference TRBV19 and TRBJ1-5, is DGGITQSPKYLFRKEGQNVTLSCEQNLNHDAMYWYRQDPGQGLRLIYYSQIVNDFQKGDIAEGYSVSREKKESFPLTVTSAQKNPTAFYLCASSDRPFGIGQPQHFGDGTRLSIL.

In its sample, this clone was seen a few times. The chain links TRBV5-5 to TRBJ1-2; maybe TRBD1 (6 bases). The germline V gene has CDR1 SGHKS and CDR2 YYEKEE (reference sequence). V was shortened by 0 bases and J by 4 bases, with 16 bases between the two germline ends. The CDR3 totals 16 residues. CDR3 protein: CASSLVPGQGSYGYTF. The CDR3 coding sequence is TGTGCCAGCAGCTTGGTTCCAGGGCAGGGGAGCTATGGCTACACCTTC.

This chain links TRBV9 with TRBJ2-3; a weak D match, TRBD1 (6 bases). The CDR3 totals 14 residues. V dropped 4 bases and J dropped 4 bases, with 13 bases sitting between them. Per the germline V gene, CDR1 is SGDLS and CDR2 is YYNGEE. The CDR3 region has the DNA TGTGCCAGCAGCCTAACAGGGTTTCCAGATACGCAGTATTTT. Protein product: CASSLTGFPDTQYF.

The chain combines TRBV6-5 with TRBJ2-7; 11 nucleotides line up with TRBD1. The CDR3 sequence is 14 residues long. Germline V lookup: CDR1 MNHEY, CDR2 SVGAGI. The V and J ends lost 10 bases and 4 bases, in that order; junction bases with no gene match: 9. DNA for the CDR3: TGTGCCACCATCGGGACAGGGGGTAGGTACGAGCAGTACTTC. Its protein product is CATIGTGGRYEQYF.

The V call is TRBV9, the J call TRBJ1-1; weak D call: TRBD1 (5 bases). There are 12 residues in the CDR3. With 3 bases removed from V and 5 bases from J, the gap between germline ends came to 8 bases. Germline V CDR1 and CDR2: SGDLS, YYNGEE. CDR3 loop: CASSGGRTEAFF. CDR3 coding DNA: TGTGCCAGCAGCGGGGGGAGGACTGAAGCTTTCTTT.

This rearrangement joins TRBV10-3 to TRBJ2-5, with 9 bases matching TRBD1. Germline trimming cut 2 bases from V and 4 bases from J; bases unmatched to any gene: 5. Germline V gene lookup returns CDR1 ENHRY and CDR2 SYGVKD. CDR3 length: 15 residues. CDR3 sequence: CAISERDRGGETQYF. Here the CDR3 DNA reads TGTGCCATCAGTGAGCGTGACAGGGGGGGAGAGACCCAGTACTTC.

V and J are TRBV7-3 and TRBJ2-1; D not resolved. Germline V gene lookup returns CDR1 SGHTA and CDR2 FQGTGA. V was pared by 1 base and J by 8 bases, with 9 bases between. The CDR3 sequence is 13 residues long. The CDR3 is CASSLKVADEQFF. The DNA of the CDR3 is TGTGCCAGCAGCTTAAAGGTGGCCGATGAGCAGTTCTTC.

V gene TRBV11-2 combines with J gene TRBJ2-7; D gene ambiguous. Per the germline V gene, CDR1 is SGHAT and CDR2 is FQNNGV. Trimming left V 6 bases short and J 4 bases short, with 13 bases between. This CDR3 region has 13 residues. The CDR3: CASRFSQQYEQYF. The CDR3 DNA is TGTGCCAGCAGGTTCTCACAGCAATACGAGCAGTACTTC.

This clone was detected only once. CDR3 in amino acids: CASSPISISLRGQYF. CDR3 bases: TGCGCCAGCAGCCCCATTTCTATCTCCCTAAGGGGGCAGTACTTC. The chain links TRBV4-1 to TRBJ2-7; D possibly corresponds to TRBD1 (5 bases). V shed 4 bases and J shed 9 bases, with 22 bases lying between them. Germline values: CDR1 MGHRA, CDR2 YSYEKL. The CDR3 is 15 amino acids.